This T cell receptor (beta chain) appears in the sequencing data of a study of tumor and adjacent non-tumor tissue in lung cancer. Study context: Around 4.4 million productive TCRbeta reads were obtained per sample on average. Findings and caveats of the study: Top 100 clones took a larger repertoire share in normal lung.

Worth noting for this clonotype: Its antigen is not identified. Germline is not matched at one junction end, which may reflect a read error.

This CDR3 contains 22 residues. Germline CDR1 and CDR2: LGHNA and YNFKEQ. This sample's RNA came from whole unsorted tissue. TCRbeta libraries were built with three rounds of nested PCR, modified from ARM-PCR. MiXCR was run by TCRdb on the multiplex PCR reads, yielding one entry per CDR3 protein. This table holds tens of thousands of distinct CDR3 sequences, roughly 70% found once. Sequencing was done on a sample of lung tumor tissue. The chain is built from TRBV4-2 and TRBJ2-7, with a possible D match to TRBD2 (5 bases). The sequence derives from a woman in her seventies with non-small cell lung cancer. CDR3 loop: CASSQVFIRLLSGLPSSYKQHF. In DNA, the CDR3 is TGTGCCAGCAGCCAAGTTTTCATCAGATTACTATCGGGATTACCGAGCTCCTACAAGCAGCACTTC.